These 2 T cell receptor beta chains came from one sample sequenced in a study of chemoradiotherapy in HPV16-positive cancers. TCRdb's table, derived via immunoSEQ multiplex PCR, lists solely in-frame clones and lacks some. The table has tens of thousands of clones, 90% seen once. The specimen was blood, collected from a patient who underwent chemoradiotherapy. The source is a human donor with HPV-associated anogenital cancer.

This chain connects TRBV5-1 to TRBJ2-1; 12 bases map to TRBD2. This CDR3 spans 17 amino acids. Unmatched junction bases numbered 8, after V lost 0 bases and J lost 7 bases. Germline V lookup: CDR1 SGHRS, CDR2 YFSETQ. CDR3 nucleotide sequence: TGCGCCAGCAGCTTGGAACCTAGCGGGAGGGCCGCGAATGAGCAGTTCTTC. Translating gives CASSLEPSGRAANEQFF.

The chain uses TRBV19 and TRBJ2-2; no clear D. CDR1 and CDR2 from the germline V gene are LNHDA and SQIVND (reference sequence). This CDR3 has 14 residues. Trimming pared 3 bases from V and 2 bases from J, leaving 7 bases between. The CDR3: CASSISGNTGELFF. Here the CDR3 DNA reads TGTGCCAGTAGTATTTCCGGAAACACCGGGGAGCTGTTTTTT.